Listed below are T cell receptor beta chains from one sample, sequenced in a study of early T cells in non-severe SARS-CoV-2 infection. From the 5' RACE reads, TCRdb called clonotypes with MiXCR, one entry per CDR3 protein. The table has roughly 100,000 distinct CDR3 sequences, around 13% seen once. The sequenced sample consisted of whole blood. The receptors here all came from an adult who was a healthcare worker with PCR-confirmed SARS-CoV-2 infection or an uninfected control (not recorded which). Each CDR3 is given with its conserved first and last residue. The D gene is left open where the match is weak. Clone sizes are given selectively: once, few, many, or a class where the clone is expanded.

-	few	TRBV19	TRBJ1-1	CASSPRKTEAFF	TGTGCCAGTAGTCCTAGGAAGACTGAAGCTTTCTTT
-	-	TRBV7-9	TRBJ1-2	CASSLVGGGYGYTF	TGTGCCAGCAGCTTAGTGGGCGGCGGCTATGGCTACACCTTC
-	-	TRBV20-1	TRBJ1-2	CSAWTTGSRTYGYTF	TGCAGTGCTTGGACCACGGGTTCCCGGACCTATGGCTACACCTTC
-	many	TRBV20-1	TRBJ1-1	CSARGPVRDTEAFF	TGCAGTGCTAGAGGGCCCGTACGGGACACTGAAGCTTTCTTT
TRBD1	few	TRBV6-5	TRBJ2-1	CASSYQRGTGKNNEQFF	TGTGCCAGCAGTTACCAACGCGGGACAGGGAAGAACAATGAGCAGTTCTTC
-	many	TRBV6-5	TRBJ1-3	CASSYQTDSGNTIYF	TGTGCCAGCAGTTACCAAACAGACAGTGGAAACACCATATATTTT
-	many	TRBV28	TRBJ2-7	CASGRNYEQYF	TGTGCCAGCGGAAGAAACTACGAGCAGTACTTC
-	many	TRBV5-1	TRBJ2-1	CASSLGSYNEQFF	TGTGCCAGCAGCTTAGGATCGTACAATGAGCAGTTCTTC
-	many	TRBV28	TRBJ2-2	CASRIRHHTGELFF	TGTGCCAGCAGAATACGGCACCACACCGGGGAGCTGTTTTTT
TRBD2	many	TRBV28	TRBJ2-3	CASRRGGPSGDTQYF	TGTGCCAGCCGACGGGGAGGGCCGAGTGGAGATACGCAGTATTTT
-	once	TRBV30	TRBJ1-2	CAWTRALYGYTF	TGTGCCTGGACTCGGGCCCTCTATGGCTACACCTTC
-	many	TRBV12-3/TRBV12-4	TRBJ2-1	CASSLGVGVHNEQFF	TGTGCCAGCAGTTTAGGGGTAGGGGTCCACAATGAGCAGTTCTTC
TRBD2	-	TRBV9	TRBJ2-1	CASSGTSGASFDNEQFF	TGTGCCAGCAGCGGAACTAGCGGGGCAAGTTTCGACAATGAGCAGTTCTTC
-	-	TRBV28	TRBJ2-7	CASSYVSEQYF	TGTGCCAGCAGTTACGTCTCCGAGCAGTACTTC
TRBD2	few	TRBV10-3	TRBJ2-2	CANREAVTGELFF	TGTGCCAACCGGGAGGCGGTCACCGGGGAGCTGTTTTTT
-	-	TRBV3-1	TRBJ2-2	CASRRLANTGELFF	TGTGCCAGCAGGAGGTTGGCGAACACCGGGGAGCTGTTTTTT
-	-	TRBV9	TRBJ1-1	CASSVDRITEAFF	TGTGCCAGCAGCGTGGACAGAATCACTGAAGCTTTCTTT
-	-	TRBV20-1	TRBJ2-1	CSAGAGYYNEQFF	TGCAGTGCTGGGGCCGGGTACTACAATGAGCAGTTCTTC
-	many	TRBV20-1	TRBJ1-2	CSARDAKDHGYTF	TGCAGTGCTAGAGATGCCAAAGATCATGGCTACACCTTC
-	few	TRBV12-3/TRBV12-4	TRBJ1-2	CASSFPDNYGYTF	TGTGCCAGCAGTTTTCCTGATAACTATGGCTACACCTTC
-	few	TRBV20-1	TRBJ1-1	CSAPHRGPPNTEAFF	TGCAGTGCACCACACAGAGGCCCCCCGAACACTGAAGCTTTCTTT
-	few	TRBV12-3/TRBV12-4	TRBJ2-7	CASSPLGAASSYEQYF	TGTGCCAGCAGCCCCTTGGGGGCGGCAAGCTCCTACGAGCAGTACTTC
-	-	TRBV3-1	TRBJ2-2	CASSQDRRNTGELFF	TGTGCCAGCAGCCAAGATCGGAGAAACACCGGGGAGCTGTTTTTT
TRBD2	-	TRBV27	TRBJ2-7	CASSFGTSGRVYEQYF	TGTGCCAGCAGTTTCGGTACTAGCGGGAGGGTCTACGAGCAGTACTTC
-	many	TRBV6-5	TRBJ2-3	CASSYAGHTDTQYF	TGTGCCAGCAGTTACGCTGGACACACAGATACGCAGTATTTT
TRBD2	-	TRBV6-4	TRBJ2-3	CASSDSAGGPTDTQYF	TGTGCCAGCAGTGACTCGGCGGGAGGGCCAACAGATACGCAGTATTTT
-	few	TRBV10-3	TRBJ1-4	CAIGGISGPGEKLFF	TGTGCCATCGGGGGAATTTCCGGGCCGGGCGAAAAACTGTTTTTT
TRBD1	once	TRBV5-6	TRBJ2-4	CASSLEGATNIQYF	TGTGCCAGCAGCTTGGAGGGGGCTACAAACATTCAGTACTTC
-	many	TRBV5-1	TRBJ2-1	CASSLGQSSEQFF	TGCGCCAGCAGCCTAGGACAGTCCAGTGAGCAGTTCTTC
-	-	TRBV20-1	TRBJ2-4	CSARDLGTAKNIQYF	TGCAGTGCTAGAGATCTCGGGACAGCCAAAAACATTCAGTACTTC
TRBD2	few	TRBV5-1	TRBJ2-1	CASSSLAEQFF	TGCGCCAGCAGCTCACTAGCGGAGCAGTTCTTC
-	few	TRBV27	TRBJ2-1	CASSLISSYNEQFF	TGTGCCAGCAGTTTAATTAGCTCCTACAATGAGCAGTTCTTC
-	-	TRBV6-1	TRBJ2-5	CASSDGGGAETQYF	TGTGCCAGCAGTGATGGTGGGGGCGCAGAGACCCAGTACTTC
TRBD2	few	TRBV5-6	TRBJ2-1	CASSLAGRTRSDEQFF	TGTGCCAGCAGCTTGGCAGGCCGGACTAGAAGCGATGAGCAGTTCTTC
TRBD2	many	TRBV20-1	TRBJ2-1	CSAGGLAIYNEQFF	TGCAGTGCGGGGGGACTAGCAATTTACAATGAGCAGTTCTTC
TRBD2	many	TRBV10-2	TRBJ2-6	CASSDRGAGANVLTF	TGCGCCAGCAGTGACCGGGGGGCTGGGGCCAACGTCCTGACTTTC
-	many	TRBV7-9	TRBJ1-1	CASSVRTLNTEAFF	TGTGCCAGCAGCGTCCGGACTCTGAACACTGAAGCTTTCTTT
-	-	TRBV5-1	TRBJ1-1	CASSSEPTGTNTEAFF	TGCGCCAGCAGCTCCGAACCCACAGGAACGAACACTGAAGCTTTCTTT
-	few	TRBV5-1	TRBJ2-5	CASRGRETQYF	TGCGCCAGCAGGGGGCGAGAGACCCAGTACTTC
-	-	TRBV29-1	TRBJ1-5	CSVRATETQPQHF	TGCAGCGTTCGGGCGACAGAAACCCAGCCCCAGCATTTT
TRBD1	once	TRBV6-6	TRBJ1-5	CASSYPGQGYQPQQF	TGTGCCAGCAGTTACCCGGGACAGGGGTACCAGCCCCAGCAATTT
TRBD2	-	TRBV4-1	TRBJ2-1	CASRLEVGTSVYNEQFF	TGCGCCAGCAGGCTTGAGGTGGGGACTAGCGTCTACAATGAGCAGTTCTTC
-	few	TRBV29-1	TRBJ2-1	CSAARGSVQFF	TGCAGCGCCGCTCGGGGTAGTGTGCAGTTCTTC
TRBD1	few	TRBV5-1	TRBJ2-1	CASSSGTGGYNEQFF	TGCGCCAGCAGCTCCGGGACAGGGGGGTACAATGAGCAGTTCTTC
-	few	TRBV21-1	TRBJ2-3	CASHNRSATQYF	TGTGCCAGCCATAACCGTTCTGCGACGCAGTATTTT
-	few	TRBV11-1	TRBJ2-7	CASSLGGQLYEQYF	TGTGCCAGCAGCTTAGGGGGGCAACTCTACGAGCAGTACTTC
-	few	TRBV3-1	TRBJ1-4	CASSPRVRTNEKLFF	TGTGCCAGCAGCCCGAGGGTGCGAACTAATGAAAAACTGTTTTTT
-	many	TRBV20-1	TRBJ1-5	CSASPGRADQPQHF	TGCAGTGCTAGTCCGGGGCGGGCCGATCAGCCCCAGCATTTT
-	many	TRBV14	TRBJ1-4	CASSQDGGEKLFF	TGTGCCAGCAGCCAAGACGGAGGAGAAAAACTGTTTTTT
-	-	TRBV5-5	TRBJ2-1	CASSPALRHSYNEQFF	TGTGCCAGCAGCCCCGCCCTTCGGCACTCCTACAATGAGCAGTTCTTC
TRBD1	many	TRBV5-1	TRBJ2-7	CASSLEQGVYEQYF	TGCGCCAGCAGCTTGGAACAGGGGGTGTACGAGCAGTACTTC
-	many	TRBV7-2	TRBJ1-1	CASSPYRAKPPEAFF	TGTGCCAGCAGCCCTTACAGGGCTAAGCCCCCTGAAGCTTTCTTT
-	few	TRBV5-1	TRBJ2-7	CASSFGTPSYEQYF	TGCGCCAGCAGCTTCGGGACACCGTCCTACGAGCAGTACTTC